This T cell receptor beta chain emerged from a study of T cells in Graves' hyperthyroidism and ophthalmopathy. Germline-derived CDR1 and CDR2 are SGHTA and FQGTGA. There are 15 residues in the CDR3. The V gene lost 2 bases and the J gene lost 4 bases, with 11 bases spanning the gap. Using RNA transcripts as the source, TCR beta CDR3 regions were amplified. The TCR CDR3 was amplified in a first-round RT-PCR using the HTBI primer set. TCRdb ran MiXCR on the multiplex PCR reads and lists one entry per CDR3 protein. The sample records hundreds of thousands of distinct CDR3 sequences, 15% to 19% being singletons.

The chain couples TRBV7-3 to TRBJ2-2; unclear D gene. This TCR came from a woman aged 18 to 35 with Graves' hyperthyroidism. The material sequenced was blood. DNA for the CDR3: TGTGCCAGCAGCTTACGCCTGGTGGGCACCGGGGAGCTGTTTTTT. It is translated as CASSLRLVGTGELFF.